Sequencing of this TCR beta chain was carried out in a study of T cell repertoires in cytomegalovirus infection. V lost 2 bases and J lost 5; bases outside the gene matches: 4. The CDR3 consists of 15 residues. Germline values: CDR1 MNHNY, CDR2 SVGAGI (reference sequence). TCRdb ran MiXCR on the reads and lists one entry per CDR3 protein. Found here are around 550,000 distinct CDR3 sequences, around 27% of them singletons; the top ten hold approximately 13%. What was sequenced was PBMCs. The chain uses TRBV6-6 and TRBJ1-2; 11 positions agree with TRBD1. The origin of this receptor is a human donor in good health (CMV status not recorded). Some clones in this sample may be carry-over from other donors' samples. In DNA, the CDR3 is TGTGCCAGCAGTTACCGGACAGGGGGCTGGTATGGCTACACCTTC. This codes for CASSYRTGGWYGYTF.